These 23 T cell receptor beta chains originate from one sample sequenced in a study of CD8+ T cells in alopecia areata. As the sequencing template, cDNA was produced by extracting RNA and reverse transcribing it. TCRdb keeps only in-frame clones here, not all; method: immunoSEQ multiplex PCR. The table includes about 140,000 clones, around 87% detected once. The sample's treatment: oral pan-JAK inhibitor, 5-10 mg twice daily. Material: CD8+ T cells sorted from blood, obtained at week 4, from a patient treated with tofacitinib. These receptors were obtained from a human donor with alopecia areata.

The chain has TRBV25-1 and TRBJ1-5; D is unresolved. The CDR3 has 13 residues. Germline V gene lookup returns CDR1 MGHDK and CDR2 SYGVNS. V lost 3 bases, J lost 5 bases, and 8 bases lay in between. The chain's CDR3 is CASSDSPYQPQHF. The CDR3 coding sequence is TGTGCCAGCAGTGATTCCCCATATCAGCCCCAGCATTTT.

The chain has TRBV29-1 and TRBJ2-2, with D perhaps TRBD2 (7 bases). This CDR3 is 16 amino acids long. V lost 7 bases and J 6 bases, leaving 24 bases between the germline ends. The V gene's germline CDR1 is SQVTM and CDR2 ANQGSEA. In DNA, the CDR3 is TGCAGCGCCGAGGTGCGGGGGCTATCCCCACCCGGGGAGCTGTTTTTT. Protein: CSAEVRGLSPPGELFF.

The chain has TRBV10-3 and TRBJ2-7; D unresolved. CDR1 is ENHRY, CDR2 SYGVKD, per germline. V was shortened by 5 bases and J by 3 bases, with 23 bases between the two germline ends. The CDR3 consists of 17 residues. The CDR3 DNA reads TGTGCCATCAGTCCCAGGCGTTGGGCTAGATCCTGCTACGAGCAGTACTTC. This gives the protein CAISPRRWARSCYEQYF.

This clone was seen just once. V is TRBV6-1 and J is TRBJ1-1, with TRBD1 matching 8 bases. In germline, CDR1 is MNHNS, CDR2 SASEGT. There are 13 residues in the CDR3. J was trimmed by 4 bases and V by 6 bases; bases with no gene match: 4. The CDR3: CASSDTGGTEAFF. The CDR3 DNA reads TGTGCCAGCAGCGATACAGGGGGCACTGAAGCTTTCTTT.

CDR3 sequence reads: CASRPARGFNEQYF. For the CDR3, the DNA is TGTGCCAGCAGACCCGCCCGGGGATTCAACGAGCAGTACTTC. The rearrangement links TRBV11-2 to TRBJ2-7, with D possibly TRBD2 on 5 matching bases. The CDR3 spans 14 residues. The V gene lost 6 bases and the J gene lost 5 bases, with 17 bases spanning the gap. Germline CDR1 is SGHAT and CDR2 is FQNNGV. The entire variable domain, with the rest obtained from reference TRBV11-2 and TRBJ2-7, is as follows: EAGVAQSPRYKIIEKRQSVAFWCNPISGHATLYWYQQILGQGPKLLIQFQNNGVVDDSQLPKDRFSAERLKGVDSTLKIQPAKLEDSAVYLCASRPARGFNEQYFGPGTRLTVT.

The chain combines TRBV15 with TRBJ1-2, with 9 positions matching TRBD1. Germline V gene lookup returns CDR1 LNHNV and CDR2 YYDKDF (reference sequence). After removal of 0 bases from V and 6 bases from J, the junction contained 5 bases not matched to a gene. The CDR3 has 15 residues. In DNA form, the CDR3 reads TGTGCCACCAGCAGAGATATACAGGGGGCTGATGGCTACACCTTC. This encodes CATSRDIQGADGYTF.

This clone turned up a few times. The chain employs TRBV10-3 and TRBJ1-4; D remains ambiguous. Germline V gene lookup returns CDR1 ENHRY and CDR2 SYGVKD. The CDR3 loop spans 13 amino acids. The V and J ends lost 2 bases and 4 bases respectively, with 5 bases between them. The CDR3 DNA is TGTGCCATCAGTGAGATTAGTAATGAAAAACTGTTTTTT. It encodes CAISEISNEKLFF.

This sequence joins TRBV29-1 and TRBJ1-2; the D gene is possibly TRBD1 (6 bases). The V end lost 6 bases, the J end lost 8 bases, and 19 bases lay between the germline ends. CDR3 length: 13 amino acids. CDR1 SQVTM and CDR2 ANQGSEA come from the germline V gene. CDR3 loop: CSVGAPGGKGYTF. The CDR3, as DNA: TGCAGCGTGGGGGCTCCGGGGGGCAAAGGCTACACCTTC.

Of note for this clone: This same CDR3 is encoded by further DNA sequences in the sample. The chain recombines TRBV29-1 with TRBJ2-2; D unclear. The V and J ends lost 1 base and 2 bases respectively, with 8 bases between them. This CDR3 has 14 residues. Per germline, CDR1 SQVTM and CDR2 ANQGSEA. As DNA, the CDR3 is TGCAGCGTTGAAGGAGGCCCAAACACCGGGGAGCTGTTTTTT. Encoded protein: CSVEGGPNTGELFF.

The genes are TRBV25-1 and TRBJ2-2; a weak D match, TRBD1 (6 bases). This CDR3 spans 15 amino acids. Germline V gene data show CDR1 as MGHDK and CDR2 as SYGVNS. V shed 4 bases and J shed 6 bases, with 15 bases lying between them. CDR3 protein: CASSVPTGMAGELFF. In DNA, the CDR3 is TGTGCCAGCAGTGTTCCCACAGGGATGGCCGGGGAGCTGTTTTTT.

The V call is TRBV5-6, the J call TRBJ2-1; D is undetermined. Germline V gene sequence: CDR1 SGHDT, CDR2 YYEEEE. Trimming stripped 1 base from V and 5 bases from J, with 1 base between. The CDR3 totals 11 residues. CDR3 amino acids: CASSLNNEQFF. The CDR3 DNA reads as TGTGCCAGCAGCTTGAACAATGAGCAGTTCTTC.

The genes are TRBV29-1 and TRBJ1-1, with 7 bases matching TRBD1. Germline CDR1 and CDR2: SQVTM and ANQGSEA. The CDR3 is made up of 14 amino acids. Germline trimming cut 1 base from V and 1 base from J; bases unmatched to any gene: 3. The CDR3 is CSVEGDRKNTEAFF. The DNA of the CDR3 is TGCAGCGTTGAAGGGGACAGAAAGAACACTGAAGCTTTCTTT.

The rearrangement joins TRBV27 to TRBJ2-7, with D perhaps matching TRBD1 (6 bases). CDR1 MNHEY and CDR2 SMNVEV come from the germline V gene (reference sequence). V lost 2 bases to trimming and J lost 0 bases, with 14 bases between them. This CDR3 has 16 residues. In DNA, the CDR3 is TGTGCCAGCAGTTTACGTGGGGGCCTTAGCTCCTACGAGCAGTACTTC. The encoded protein is CASSLRGGLSSYEQYF.

The rearrangement uses TRBV5-4 and TRBJ2-2; D possibly corresponds to TRBD1 (6 bases). Germline V lookup: CDR1 SGHNT, CDR2 YYREEE (reference sequence). V lost 9 bases to trimming and J lost 2 bases, with 20 bases between them. The CDR3 sequence is 16 residues long. The CDR3 region is CATLDHREFNTGELFF. The DNA for the CDR3 is TGTGCCACACTGGACCACAGGGAGTTTAACACCGGGGAGCTGTTTTTT.

The V gene is TRBV5-1, the J gene TRBJ2-2; 7 positions agree with TRBD2. The CDR3 is made up of 15 amino acids. Germline V gene sequence: CDR1 SGHRS, CDR2 YFSETQ. The V and J ends lost 4 bases and 3 bases, in that order; junction bases with no gene match: 6. This CDR3 reads CASSREVRYTGELFF. DNA of the CDR3: TGCGCCAGCAGCCGGGAGGTCCGTTACACCGGGGAGCTGTTTTTT.

This clone was picked up one time. This rearrangement joins TRBV4-1 to TRBJ2-3; 10 bases agree with TRBD2. The CDR3 is 16 amino acids. Germline values: CDR1 MGHRA, CDR2 YSYEKL. V lost 4 bases to trimming and J lost 4 bases; unmatched junction nucleotides: 8. The CDR3 coding sequence is TGCGCCAGCAGCCTCCGACTAGCGGGTGGGGCAGATACGCAGTATTTT. Translating gives CASSLRLAGGADTQYF.

This chain links TRBV29-1 with TRBJ2-1; no definite D call. Germline lookup yields CDR1 SQVTM and CDR2 ANQGSEA. Trimming took 5 bases from V and 10 from J, leaving 9 bases between them. The CDR3 totals 10 residues. The CDR3 bases are TGCAGCGTTCCGGTCGGCGAGCAGTTCTTC. Its protein is CSVPVGEQFF.

The chain joins TRBV15 to TRBJ2-7; D is possibly TRBD1 (5 bases). This CDR3 is built from 14 residues. The germline V and J ends were trimmed by 1 base and 6 bases, with 13 bases remaining between them. In germline, CDR1 is LNHNV, CDR2 YYDKDF (reference sequence). The CDR3 here is CATSRGGLLGEQYF. In DNA, the CDR3 is TGTGCCACCAGCAGAGGGGGCTTATTGGGCGAGCAGTACTTC.

This chain joins TRBV10-3 and TRBJ2-4; the match to TRBD2 covers 8 bases. The CDR3 has 16 residues. The germline CDR1 and CDR2 sequences are ENHRY and SYGVKD. V lost 3 bases, J lost 4 bases, and 8 bases stayed unmatched. Written as DNA, the CDR3 is TGTGCCATCAGTGACCCGGCCGGGGGGGCTAAAAACATTCAGTACTTC. Its protein is CAISDPAGGAKNIQYF.

This sequence joins TRBV27 and TRBJ2-2; 7 bases are shared with TRBD2. The CDR3 sequence is 15 residues long. The V and J ends lost 4 bases and 3 bases, in that order; junction bases with no gene match: 5. The germline V gene encodes CDR1 MNHEY and CDR2 SMNVEV (reference sequence). In nucleotides, the CDR3 is TGTGCCAGCAGTTGGATAGCGGGTGACACCGGGGAGCTGTTTTTT. This codes for CASSWIAGDTGELFF.

The chain links TRBV30 to TRBJ2-1; D is unresolved. This CDR3 spans 12 amino acids. V was shortened by 0 bases and J by 7 bases, with 7 bases between the two germline ends. Germline CDR1 GTSNPN, CDR2 SVGIG (reference sequence). The CDR3: CAWSVPGNEQFF. The CDR3 region has the DNA TGTGCCTGGAGTGTACCTGGAAATGAGCAGTTCTTC.

The rearrangement links TRBV27 to TRBJ2-5; perhaps D is TRBD1 or TRBD2 (7 bases each). The CDR3 runs to 15 residues. Trimming pared 1 base from V and 4 bases from J, leaving 13 bases between. Germline lookup yields CDR1 MNHEY and CDR2 SMNVEV (reference sequence). In DNA, the CDR3 is TGTGCCAGCAGTTTATGGGCAGGGGGGGGAGAGACCCAGTACTTC. It encodes CASSLWAGGGETQYF.

This clone has a single count. The chain uses TRBV7-6 and TRBJ2-6, with 11 nucleotides matching TRBD1. The ends lost 7 bases at V and 3 bases at J; junction bases unmatched: 5. The germline V gene has CDR1 SGHVS and CDR2 FNYEAQ. The length of the CDR3 is 16 residues. The CDR3: CASTGQGAGGANVLTF. CDR3 in DNA: TGTGCCAGCACCGGACAGGGGGCGGGTGGGGCCAACGTCCTGACTTTC.